This note documents a single TCR beta chain sequence. Its antigen is currently unknown. This record comes from a study of human T cells and chemical hapten exposure. Extraction yielded total RNA from whole blood (unfractionated). TCRdb fed the 5' RACE reads into MiXCR, producing one record per CDR3 protein. The sample comprises roughly 81,000 distinct CDR3 sequences, around 15% of which are singletons, and 6.5% to 7% rests with the top ten. Trimming pared 5 bases from V and 7 bases from J, leaving 17 bases between. This CDR3 region has 15 residues. CDR1 is SGHAT and CDR2 is FQNNGV in the germline V gene. Study results and caveats: Sensitization with DPC brought no change to TCRs above 1 in 1000 in frequency.

The clonotype originates from a female donor in good health. This sequence joins TRBV11-2 and TRBJ1-4; D is possibly TRBD1 (6 bases). CDR3 sequence reads: CASSPFRGIGEKLFF. The CDR3 region has the DNA TGTGCCAGCAGCCCATTCAGGGGCATTGGTGAAAAACTGTTTTTT.